The clone carrying this T cell receptor (beta chain) was seen a few times. V lost 2 bases and J 2 bases, leaving 8 bases between the germline ends. The germline V gene encodes CDR1 SGHDT and CDR2 YYEEEE. The CDR3 length is 13 residues. Building of the TCR beta libraries involved iRepertoire HTBI primers and Arm-PCR of CDR3 regions. Via MiXCR, TCRdb re-called the multiplex PCR reads, giving one row per CDR3 protein. The sample consists of roughly 400,000 distinct CDR3 sequences, 16% of them appearing once. This specimen comes from a study of regulatory T cells in long-lasting Graves disease. This sample's time point: newly diagnosed GD, antithyroid drugs for less than 3 months. PBMC-extracted RNA yielded the TCR library. In addition, the sample was reused for a study of T cells in Graves' hyperthyroidism and ophthalmopathy. Turning to that study: Hyperthyroidism, newly diagnosed and lasting under 2 months, affected patients aged 18 to 65. Exclusion of a patient resulted from uncontrolled infection, other autoimmune disease, pregnancy or lactation. HTBI primers were the set used in a first-round RT-PCR of the TCR CDR3. Stable hyperthyroidism was separated from ophthalmopathy by a model based on 13 V-J features.

Sample: peripheral blood mononuclear cells (PBMCs), taken at new diagnosis, from a patient treated with antithyroid drugs. The source of this sequence is a woman aged 18-30 years with Graves disease. The chain combines TRBV5-6 with TRBJ2-7; D is ambiguous. CDR3 DNA: TGTGCCAGCAGCTTATGGGATGCCTACGAGCAGTACTTC. Amino acid sequence: CASSLWDAYEQYF.